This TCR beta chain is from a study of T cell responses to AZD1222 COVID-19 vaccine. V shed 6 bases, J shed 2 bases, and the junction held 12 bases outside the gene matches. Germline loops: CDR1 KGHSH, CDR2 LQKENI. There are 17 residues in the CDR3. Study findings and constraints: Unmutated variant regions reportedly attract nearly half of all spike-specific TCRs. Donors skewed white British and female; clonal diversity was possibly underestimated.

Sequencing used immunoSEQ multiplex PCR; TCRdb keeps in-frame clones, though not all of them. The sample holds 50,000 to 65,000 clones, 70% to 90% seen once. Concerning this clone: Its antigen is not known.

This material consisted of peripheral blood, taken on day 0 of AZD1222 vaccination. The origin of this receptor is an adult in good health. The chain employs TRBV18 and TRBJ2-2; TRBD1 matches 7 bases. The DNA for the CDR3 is TGTGCCAGCTCGAGGTTTCCGGGACAGCGAAACACCGGGGAGCTGTTTTTT. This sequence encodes CASSRFPGQRNTGELFF.